This T cell receptor (beta chain) was captured in a study of cytomegalovirus exposure and HLA in healthy donors. Study information: Unique TCRs numbering roughly 85 million, obtained from HLA-typed donors, made up an early data release. Caucasian-associated ancestry cluster membership applied to 75% to 85% of some 400 genotyped donors.

This clone occurred a few times. Its antigen remains unknown. Points from the study as a whole: Relative to the approximately 660-donor mean, N-insertions were reportedly fewer in an Asian-associated ancestry cluster in a later analysis.

Germline V gives CDR1 SGHNT, CDR2 YYREEE (reference sequence). V gave up 4 bases and J gave up 1 base, with 15 bases separating them. The CDR3 consists of 15 residues. PCR amplification relied on 60 Vbeta primers (plus 13 Jbeta primers). TCRdb's copy holds only in-frame clones and misses some; the assay was immunoSEQ multiplex PCR. Among some 200,000 clones listed, over 80% were seen once. This rearrangement joins TRBV5-4 to TRBJ2-7; D is unresolved. The clonotype was recovered from a man in his forties or fifties in good health and CMV-seronegative. The sample consisted of PBMCs. CDR3 DNA: TGTGCCAGCAGCCTGCCCGGCGGCCTGTCCTACGAGCAGTACTTC. Translation gives CASSLPGGLSYEQYF.